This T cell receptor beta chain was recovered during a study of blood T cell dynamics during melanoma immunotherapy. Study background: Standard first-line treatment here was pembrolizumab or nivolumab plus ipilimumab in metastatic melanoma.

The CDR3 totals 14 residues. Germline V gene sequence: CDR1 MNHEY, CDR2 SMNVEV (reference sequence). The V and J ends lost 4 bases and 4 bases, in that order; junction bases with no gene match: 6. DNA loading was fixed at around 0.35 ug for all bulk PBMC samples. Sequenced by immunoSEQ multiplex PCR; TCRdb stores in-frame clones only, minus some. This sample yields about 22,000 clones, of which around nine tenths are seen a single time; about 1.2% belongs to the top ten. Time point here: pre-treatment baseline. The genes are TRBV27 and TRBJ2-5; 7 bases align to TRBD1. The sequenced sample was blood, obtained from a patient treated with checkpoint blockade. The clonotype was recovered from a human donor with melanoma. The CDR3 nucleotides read TGTGCCAGCAGTTCCCAGACAGGGCGAGAGACCCAGTACTTC. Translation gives CASSSQTGRETQYF.